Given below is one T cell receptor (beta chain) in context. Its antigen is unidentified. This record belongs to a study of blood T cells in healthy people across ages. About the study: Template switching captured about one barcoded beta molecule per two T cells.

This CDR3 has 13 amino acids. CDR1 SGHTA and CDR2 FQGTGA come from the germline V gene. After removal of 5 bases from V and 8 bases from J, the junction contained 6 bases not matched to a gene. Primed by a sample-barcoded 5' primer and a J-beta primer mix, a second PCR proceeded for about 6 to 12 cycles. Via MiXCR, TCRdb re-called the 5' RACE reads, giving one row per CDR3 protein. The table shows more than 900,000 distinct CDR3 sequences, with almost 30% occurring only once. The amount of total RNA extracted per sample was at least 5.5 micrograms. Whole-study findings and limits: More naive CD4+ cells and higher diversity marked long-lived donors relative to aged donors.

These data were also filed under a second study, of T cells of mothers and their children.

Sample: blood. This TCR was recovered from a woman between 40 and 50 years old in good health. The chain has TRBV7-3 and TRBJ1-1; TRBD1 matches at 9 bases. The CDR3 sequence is CASSRMGTGEAFF. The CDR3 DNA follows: TGTGCCAGCAGCCGAATGGGGACAGGGGAAGCTTTCTTT.